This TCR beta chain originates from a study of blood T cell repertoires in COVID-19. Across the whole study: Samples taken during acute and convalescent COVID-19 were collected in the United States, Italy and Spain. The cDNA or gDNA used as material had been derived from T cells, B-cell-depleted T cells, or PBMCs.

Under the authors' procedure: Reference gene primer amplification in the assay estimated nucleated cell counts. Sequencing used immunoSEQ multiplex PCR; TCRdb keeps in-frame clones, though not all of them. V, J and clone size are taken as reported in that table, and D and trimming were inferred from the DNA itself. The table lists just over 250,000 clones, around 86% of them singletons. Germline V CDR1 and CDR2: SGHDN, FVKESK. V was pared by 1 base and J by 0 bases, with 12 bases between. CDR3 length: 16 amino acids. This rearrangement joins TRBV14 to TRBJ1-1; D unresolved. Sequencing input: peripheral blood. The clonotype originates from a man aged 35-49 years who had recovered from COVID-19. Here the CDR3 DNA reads TGTGCCAGCAGCCAAGCAGTGCGGGTTTTGAACACTGAAGCTTTCTTT. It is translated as CASSQAVRVLNTEAFF.